Many counts were recorded for the clone carrying this T cell receptor (beta chain). What it binds is unknown. These data are taken from a study of T cells in Graves' hyperthyroidism and ophthalmopathy. Study background: Before any treatment, at initial diagnosis, peripheral blood was collected.

Newly diagnosed hyperthyroidism, duration under 2 months, in patients aged 18 to 65. Blood from later-ophthalmopathy patients was taken at first hyperthyroidism diagnosis. RNA transcripts gave rise to amplified TCR beta CDR3 regions. Using the HTBI primer set, a first-round RT-PCR was run on the TCR CDR3. Each CDR3 protein is one row after TCRdb ran MiXCR on the multiplex PCR reads. This sample yields 350,000 or so distinct CDR3 sequences, of which approximately 18% are seen a single time; 30% to 35% belongs to the top ten. Study-wide points: Most thyroid clonotypes expanded above 0.001 were also detected in blood.

Germline values: CDR1 SGHAT, CDR2 FQNNGV. The CDR3 contains 15 residues. Deletions cut 4 bases from V and 0 bases from J, with 10 bases between. This chain connects TRBV11-2 to TRBJ1-3, with D hard to call. The sequence came from a woman aged 25 to 39 with Graves' hyperthyroidism that later progressed to Graves' ophthalmopathy. Input material: blood. CDR3: CASSSGRHSGNTIYF. Written as DNA, the CDR3 is TGTGCCAGCAGCTCTGGACGCCACTCTGGAAACACCATATATTTT.